This T cell receptor (beta chain) was profiled in a study of human T cells and chemical hapten exposure. The wider study: Patch tests put 0.01% DPC on the upper back, read at 6 days. Diagnoses of alopecia areata, totalis or universalis occurred in mostly female patients.

The V end lost 1 base, the J end lost 2 bases, and 12 bases lay between the germline ends. Germline-derived CDR1 and CDR2 are LGHNA and YSLEER. The CDR3 loop spans 16 amino acids. At least ten counts were recorded for this clonotype. MiXCR, applied by TCRdb to the RACE reads, yields one record per CDR3 protein. In the table there are 84,000 or so distinct CDR3 sequences, 7.5% to 9.5% of which are singletons. Sample time point: pre-sensitization, week 0. Treatment given: therapeutic diphenylcyclopropenone sensitization with weekly scalp DPC. Source: whole blood, taken in connection with sensitization to the hapten diphenylcyclopropenone (DPC). The V call is TRBV4-3, the J call TRBJ2-4; a weak D match, TRBD2 (5 bases). The sequence was collected from a middle-aged man with alopecia areata. Some clones in this sample may be carry-over from other donors' samples. The CDR3 sequence is CASSQATGKTKNIQYF. The CDR3 region has the DNA TGCGCCAGCAGCCAAGCGACGGGGAAGACCAAAAACATTCAGTACTTC.